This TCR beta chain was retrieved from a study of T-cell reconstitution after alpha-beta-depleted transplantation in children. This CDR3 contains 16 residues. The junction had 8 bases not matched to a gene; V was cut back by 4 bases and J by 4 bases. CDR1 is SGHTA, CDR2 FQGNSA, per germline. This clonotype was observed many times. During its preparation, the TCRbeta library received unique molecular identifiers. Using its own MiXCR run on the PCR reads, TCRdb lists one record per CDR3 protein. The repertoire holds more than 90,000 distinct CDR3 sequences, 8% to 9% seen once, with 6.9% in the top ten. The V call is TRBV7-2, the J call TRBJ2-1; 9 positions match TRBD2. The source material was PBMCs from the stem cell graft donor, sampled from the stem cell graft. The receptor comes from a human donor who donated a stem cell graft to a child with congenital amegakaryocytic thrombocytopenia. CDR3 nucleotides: TGTGCCAGCAGCTCTCGGAGCGGGGGGCAGTACAATGAGCAGTTCTTC. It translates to CASSSRSGGQYNEQFF.